A selection of T cell receptor beta chains follows, all from one sample in a study of graft-versus-host responses after intestinal transplantation. Method: immunoSEQ multiplex PCR; TCRdb's copy keeps in-frame clones and lacks some. The sample yields approximately 60,000 clones, about 87% seen once. Sequenced material: PBMCs, taken 26 days after transplant. The receptors here all came from a human patient who received an intestinal transplant, so some T cells may come from the graft donor. The CDR3 runs from the conserved cysteine through the conserved F or W. Fields, in order: J gene, D gene, V gene, clone size, CDR3 protein, CDR3 DNA. The D gene is left open where the match is weak. Some rows mark clone size as missing; the rest say once, few, many or name a class of expanded clone.

j_gene: TRBJ1-2; d_gene: NA; v_gene: TRBV28; abundance: NA; CDR3aa: CASGPSLPGEYGYTF; CDR3nt: TGTGCCAGCGGCCCCTCCTTGCCGGGGGAATATGGCTACACCTTC
j_gene: TRBJ2-1; d_gene: NA; v_gene: TRBV28; abundance: NA; CDR3aa: CASSPETSSNEQFF; CDR3nt: TGTGCCAGCAGTCCCGAGACTAGTTCCAATGAGCAGTTCTTC
j_gene: TRBJ2-7; d_gene: NA; v_gene: TRBV10-3; abundance: NA; CDR3aa: CAISGSQDFLYEQYF; CDR3nt: TGTGCCATCAGTGGGTCTCAGGACTTCCTCTACGAGCAGTACTTC
j_gene: TRBJ2-7; d_gene: NA; v_gene: TRBV6-1; abundance: NA; CDR3aa: CASSPSGNWYEQYF; CDR3nt: TGTGCCAGCAGCCCCTCCGGGAATTGGTACGAGCAGTACTTC
j_gene: TRBJ2-3; d_gene: NA; v_gene: TRBV4-3; abundance: NA; CDR3aa: CASSHPPDGGSTDTQYF; CDR3nt: TGCGCCAGCAGCCATCCTCCTGACGGCGGTAGCACAGATACGCAGTATTTT
j_gene: TRBJ2-1; d_gene: TRBD1; v_gene: TRBV6-5; abundance: few; CDR3aa: CASRRQGAYNEQFF; CDR3nt: TGTGCCAGCAGACGACAGGGGGCCTACAATGAGCAGTTCTTC
j_gene: TRBJ1-2; d_gene: TRBD1; v_gene: TRBV12-5; abundance: NA; CDR3aa: CASGFAGGWYGYTF; CDR3nt: TGTGCTAGTGGTTTCGCAGGGGGCTGGTATGGCTACACCTTC
j_gene: TRBJ1-4; d_gene: NA; v_gene: TRBV9; abundance: NA; CDR3aa: CASSPGGNPRLFF; CDR3nt: TGTGCCAGCAGCCCGGGAGGGAATCCGAGGCTGTTTTTT
j_gene: TRBJ2-5; d_gene: NA; v_gene: TRBV7-6; abundance: NA; CDR3aa: CASSPLDTPKLETQYF; CDR3nt: TGTGCCAGCAGCCCCTTGGACACCCCTAAACTAGAGACCCAGTACTTC
j_gene: TRBJ2-1; d_gene: NA; v_gene: TRBV28; abundance: NA; CDR3aa: CASSSLASTYNEQFF; CDR3nt: TGTGCCAGCAGTTCCCTAGCATCGACCTACAATGAGCAGTTCTTC
j_gene: TRBJ2-7; d_gene: NA; v_gene: TRBV10-1; abundance: NA; CDR3aa: CASSETGGPPGEQYF; CDR3nt: TGCGCCAGCAGTGAGACCGGGGGGCCCCCCGGCGAGCAGTACTTC
j_gene: TRBJ1-1; d_gene: NA; v_gene: TRBV10-2; abundance: NA; CDR3aa: CASSEVAANTEAFF; CDR3nt: TGCGCCAGCAGTGAAGTAGCGGCCAACACTGAAGCTTTCTTT
j_gene: TRBJ1-5; d_gene: NA; v_gene: TRBV6-5; abundance: NA; CDR3aa: CASSQRGNQPQHF; CDR3nt: TGTGCCAGCAGCCAGAGGGGGAATCAGCCCCAGCATTTT
j_gene: TRBJ1-2; d_gene: TRBD1; v_gene: TRBV5-1; abundance: NA; CDR3aa: CASSLGTGDGYTF; CDR3nt: TGCGCCAGCAGCCTAGGGACAGGGGATGGCTACACCTTC
j_gene: TRBJ2-1; d_gene: TRBD2; v_gene: TRBV7-6; abundance: NA; CDR3aa: CASSLVDSGDGNEQFF; CDR3nt: TGTGCCAGCAGCTTAGTAGATAGCGGGGACGGAAATGAGCAGTTCTTC
j_gene: TRBJ2-7; d_gene: NA; v_gene: TRBV29-1; abundance: once; CDR3aa: CSVGGGVRTYEQYF; CDR3nt: TGCAGCGTTGGGGGGGGCGTGAGAACCTACGAGCAGTACTTC
j_gene: TRBJ2-5; d_gene: TRBD2; v_gene: TRBV6-5; abundance: once; CDR3aa: CASSYGSGGLQETQYF; CDR3nt: TGTGCCAGCAGTTATGGAAGCGGGGGGCTCCAAGAGACCCAGTACTTC
j_gene: TRBJ1-2; d_gene: NA; v_gene: TRBV4-2; abundance: NA; CDR3aa: CASSQDVTGGYGYTF; CDR3nt: TGTGCCAGCAGCCAAGATGTTACGGGGGGGTATGGCTACACCTTC
j_gene: TRBJ2-7; d_gene: NA; v_gene: TRBV13; abundance: NA; CDR3aa: CASSLQSSGEQYF; CDR3nt: TGTGCCAGCAGCTTACAATCGTCCGGCGAGCAGTACTTC
j_gene: TRBJ2-1; d_gene: NA; v_gene: TRBV5-5; abundance: once; CDR3aa: CASSPTGTSYNEQFF; CDR3nt: TGTGCCAGCAGCCCGACAGGGACTTCCTACAATGAGCAGTTCTTC
j_gene: TRBJ2-5; d_gene: NA; v_gene: TRBV6-6; abundance: once; CDR3aa: CASSYGGETQYF; CDR3nt: TGTGCCAGCAGTTACGGGGGGGAGACCCAGTACTTC
j_gene: TRBJ1-2; d_gene: NA; v_gene: TRBV15; abundance: NA; CDR3aa: CATSRDETPFYGYTF; CDR3nt: TGTGCCACCAGCAGAGATGAGACACCTTTCTATGGCTACACCTTC
j_gene: TRBJ2-3; d_gene: TRBD1; v_gene: TRBV5-1; abundance: NA; CDR3aa: CASSSGTGRTDTQYF; CDR3nt: TGCGCCAGCAGTTCCGGGACAGGGAGGACAGATACGCAGTATTTT
j_gene: TRBJ2-1; d_gene: NA; v_gene: TRBV7-8; abundance: NA; CDR3aa: CASSAGTEQFF; CDR3nt: TGTGCCAGCAGCGCCGGGACAGAGCAGTTCTTC
j_gene: TRBJ1-5; d_gene: NA; v_gene: TRBV11-2; abundance: NA; CDR3aa: CASSLGQGGYIGNQPQHF; CDR3nt: TGTGCCAGCAGCTTAGGCCAGGGAGGTTATATTGGCAATCAGCCCCAGCATTTT
j_gene: TRBJ2-1; d_gene: NA; v_gene: TRBV5-4; abundance: NA; CDR3aa: CASSLDLRSSSYNEQFF; CDR3nt: TGTGCCAGCAGCTTGGATCTCCGCTCTAGCTCCTACAATGAGCAGTTCTTC
j_gene: TRBJ1-4; d_gene: TRBD1; v_gene: TRBV7-2; abundance: NA; CDR3aa: CASRPTDVGTGDEKLFF; CDR3nt: TGTGCCAGCAGACCAACGGACGTCGGGACAGGGGATGAAAAACTGTTTTTT
j_gene: TRBJ2-5; d_gene: NA; v_gene: TRBV6-5; abundance: NA; CDR3aa: CASSTGLETQYF; CDR3nt: TGTGCCAGCAGTACAGGGTTGGAGACCCAGTACTTC
j_gene: TRBJ1-1; d_gene: NA; v_gene: TRBV5-1; abundance: once; CDR3aa: CASSLLELQGWNTEAFF; CDR3nt: TGCGCCAGCAGCTTGTTGGAACTACAGGGATGGAACACTGAAGCTTTCTTT
j_gene: TRBJ1-5; d_gene: NA; v_gene: TRBV27; abundance: NA; CDR3aa: CASSRTRASNQPQHF; CDR3nt: TGTGCCAGCAGTAGGACGAGGGCTAGCAATCAGCCCCAGCATTTT
j_gene: TRBJ2-5; d_gene: NA; v_gene: TRBV6-5; abundance: NA; CDR3aa: CASSYTGEAETQYF; CDR3nt: TGTGCCAGCAGTTACACTGGCGAGGCGGAGACCCAGTACTTC
j_gene: TRBJ2-7; d_gene: TRBD1; v_gene: TRBV29-1; abundance: once; CDR3aa: CSVLGDSPLQSDEQYF; CDR3nt: TGCAGCGTTCTGGGGGACAGTCCCCTCCAGAGCGACGAGCAGTACTTC
j_gene: TRBJ2-1; d_gene: NA; v_gene: TRBV5-1; abundance: NA; CDR3aa: CASSPVPEGNEQFF; CDR3nt: TGCGCCAGCAGCCCCGTCCCGGAGGGCAATGAGCAGTTCTTC
j_gene: TRBJ1-6; d_gene: NA; v_gene: TRBV7-6; abundance: NA; CDR3aa: CASSQGSPGFQNSPLHF; CDR3nt: TGTGCCAGCAGCCAGGGGAGCCCCGGGTTCCAAAATTCACCCCTCCACTTT
j_gene: TRBJ1-2; d_gene: TRBD1; v_gene: TRBV7-9; abundance: NA; CDR3aa: CASSIHQGDYGYTF; CDR3nt: TGTGCCAGCAGCATACATCAGGGGGACTATGGCTACACCTTC
j_gene: TRBJ1-2; d_gene: NA; v_gene: TRBV7-6; abundance: NA; CDR3aa: CASSLGRASNYGYTF; CDR3nt: TGTGCCAGCAGCTTGGGCAGGGCATCTAACTATGGCTACACCTTC
j_gene: TRBJ1-3; d_gene: TRBD1; v_gene: TRBV28; abundance: NA; CDR3aa: CASSLGTGAFGNTIYF; CDR3nt: TGTGCCAGCAGTTTAGGGACAGGGGCCTTCGGAAACACCATATATTTT
j_gene: TRBJ1-3; d_gene: NA; v_gene: TRBV29-1; abundance: NA; CDR3aa: CSVDYGTSSGNTIYF; CDR3nt: TGCAGCGTTGATTACGGGACAAGCTCTGGAAACACCATATATTTT
j_gene: TRBJ2-3; d_gene: TRBD2; v_gene: TRBV4-3; abundance: NA; CDR3aa: CASSQAPAGAPTDTQYF; CDR3nt: TGCGCCAGCAGCCAAGCCCCAGCGGGGGCACCCACAGATACGCAGTATTTT
j_gene: TRBJ1-1; d_gene: TRBD1; v_gene: TRBV5-4; abundance: medium-sized; CDR3aa: CASSSTGGTEAFF; CDR3nt: TGTGCCAGCAGCTCGACAGGGGGCACTGAAGCTTTCTTT
j_gene: TRBJ2-7; d_gene: TRBD2; v_gene: TRBV19; abundance: NA; CDR3aa: CASSIDMASGRSEQYF; CDR3nt: TGTGCCAGTAGTATAGATATGGCTAGCGGGAGAAGCGAGCAGTACTTC
j_gene: TRBJ1-2; d_gene: TRBD1; v_gene: TRBV5-1; abundance: NA; CDR3aa: CASSLPGQDYGYTF; CDR3nt: TGCGCCAGCAGCTTACCGGGACAGGACTATGGCTACACCTTC
j_gene: TRBJ2-5; d_gene: TRBD2; v_gene: TRBV11-2; abundance: NA; CDR3aa: CASSLVLAGGPEGETQYF; CDR3nt: TGTGCCAGCAGCTTAGTTCTAGCGGGGGGGCCTGAGGGAGAGACCCAGTACTTC
j_gene: TRBJ1-3; d_gene: NA; v_gene: TRBV27; abundance: NA; CDR3aa: CASRSLSGNTIYF; CDR3nt: TGTGCCAGCAGGTCCCTCTCTGGAAACACCATATATTTT
j_gene: TRBJ2-3; d_gene: TRBD1; v_gene: TRBV13; abundance: NA; CDR3aa: CASSLGTGPTDTQYF; CDR3nt: TGTGCCAGCAGCTTAGGGACAGGGCCCACAGATACGCAGTATTTT
j_gene: TRBJ2-1; d_gene: NA; v_gene: TRBV9; abundance: NA; CDR3aa: CASSTGDEQFF; CDR3nt: TGTGCCAGCAGTACGGGGGATGAGCAGTTCTTC
j_gene: TRBJ2-1; d_gene: TRBD1; v_gene: TRBV2; abundance: NA; CDR3aa: CASSEANQGAEDEQFF; CDR3nt: TGTGCCAGCAGTGAAGCGAATCAGGGGGCAGAGGATGAGCAGTTCTTC
j_gene: TRBJ2-3; d_gene: NA; v_gene: TRBV19; abundance: NA; CDR3aa: CASSIYPGVAASTDTQYF; CDR3nt: TGTGCCAGTAGTATTTATCCCGGCGTAGCGGCTAGCACAGATACGCAGTATTTT
j_gene: TRBJ2-7; d_gene: TRBD1; v_gene: TRBV14; abundance: NA; CDR3aa: CASSQTGDEAYEQYF; CDR3nt: TGTGCCAGCAGCCAGACAGGGGACGAAGCCTACGAGCAGTACTTC